This T cell receptor (beta chain) was recovered during a study of T cell changes during pregnancy in multiple sclerosis. The germline V gene has CDR1 LNHDA and CDR2 SQIVND (reference sequence). The CDR3 contains 14 residues. Trimming cost V 5 bases and J 3 bases, with 13 bases left between them. Sequenced by immunoSEQ multiplex PCR; TCRdb stores in-frame clones only, minus some. The data hold about 38,000 clones, with approximately 93% observed a single time. Source: CD8+ T cells from peripheral blood mononuclear cells, taken in the third trimester of pregnancy. The sequence came from a female donor with multiple sclerosis, enrolled in a pregnancy study. This chain connects TRBV19 to TRBJ1-1, with a tentative D call TRBD1 (6 bases). CDR3 sequence reads: CASSVSQGYTEAFF. CDR3 nucleotides: TGTGCCAGTAGTGTATCACAGGGTTACACTGAAGCTTTCTTT. Based on the CDR3 plus reference TRBV19 and TRBJ1-1, the full variable domain is DGGITQSPKYLFRKEGQNVTLSCEQNLNHDAMYWYRQDPGQGLRLIYYSQIVNDFQKGDIAEGYSVSREKKESFPLTVTSAQKNPTAFYLCASSVSQGYTEAFFGQGTRLTVV.